A single sample gave rise to the 18 T cell receptor beta chains below, sequenced in a study of blood T cell repertoires in COVID-19. Libraries were prepared by immunoSEQ multiplex PCR; TCRdb keeps only in-frame clonotypes and omits some of them. Counted here are 150,000 to 200,000 clones, around two thirds occurring once; the ten biggest clones make up about 3%. Sequenced: peripheral blood. Receptor source: a woman older than 75 with acute or convalescent COVID-19.

This chain connects TRBV10-2 to TRBJ1-2; no clear D gene. This CDR3 spans 13 amino acids. V was cut by 1 base and J by 4 bases, with 7 bases left in between. The V gene's germline CDR1 is WSHSY and CDR2 SAAADI. The CDR3 reads CASSEFSIYGYTF. The DNA for the CDR3 is TGCGCCAGCAGTGAGTTTAGCATCTATGGCTACACCTTC.

This chain joins TRBV18 and TRBJ2-1, with TRBD1 matching 9 bases. The CDR3 runs to 15 residues. Trimming took 3 bases from V and 8 from J; bases not matched to a gene: 8. Germline V lookup: CDR1 KGHSH, CDR2 LQKENI. The CDR3 DNA follows: TGTGCCAGCTCACCTGCGACAGGGGGTAGAGATGAGCAGTTCTTC. It translates to CASSPATGGRDEQFF.

This chain connects TRBV24-1 to TRBJ1-2; D is unresolved. Germline assignment: CDR1 KGHDR and CDR2 SFDVKD. Trimming cost V 5 bases and J 2 bases, with 5 bases left between them. There are 12 residues in the CDR3. The CDR3 loop is CATSAGNYGYTF. The CDR3 DNA reads TGTGCCACCAGTGCCGGGAACTATGGCTACACCTTC.

The J gene is TRBJ2-7, the V gene TRBV12-3 or TRBV12-4; no clear D. Trimming removed 3 bases from V and 6 bases from J, with 9 bases in between. The CDR3 has 12 amino acids. Here the CDR3 reads CASSLTESEQYF. The CDR3, as DNA: TGTGCCAGCAGTTTGACTGAGAGCGAGCAGTACTTC.

The chain uses TRBV11-3 and TRBJ2-3, with TRBD2 matching over 13 bases. The CDR3 has 17 residues. Germline values: CDR1 SGHNT, CDR2 YENEEA. V lost 5 bases, J lost 2 bases, and 7 bases stayed unmatched. The CDR3 nucleotides read TGTGCCAGCAGCATCCGGACTAGCGGGAGCCCCACAGATACGCAGTATTTT. This encodes CASSIRTSGSPTDTQYF.

J is TRBJ1-4 and V is TRBV10-3; tentative D call: TRBD1 (5 bases). Germline CDR1 and CDR2: ENHRY and SYGVKD. Trimming shortened V by 2 bases and J by 3 bases, and 7 bases separated the two germline ends. The CDR3 totals 14 residues. This CDR3 reads CAISEGGANEKLFF. CDR3 coding DNA: TGTGCCATCAGTGAGGGAGGGGCTAATGAAAAACTGTTTTTT.

This clone was observed a few times. The chain joins TRBV3-1 (or the pseudogene TRBV3-2) to TRBJ1-2; TRBD1 might be the D (6 bases). V shed 1 base and J shed 8 bases, with 11 bases lying between them. This CDR3 contains 13 residues. Germline values: CDR1 LGHDT, CDR2 YNNKEL (reference sequence). The CDR3 sequence: CASSQGDRQGYTF. The CDR3 DNA follows: TGTGCCAGCAGCCAAGGTGACAGGCAGGGCTACACCTTC.

The V and J genes are TRBV29-1 and TRBJ2-5; 8 nucleotides agree with TRBD2. The CDR3 runs 18 residues. J was trimmed by 1 base and V by 4 bases; bases with no gene match: 17. CDR1 and CDR2 from the germline V gene are SQVTM and ANQGSEA. CDR3 nucleotide sequence: TGCAGCGTTGTGGGGGGACTAGTCAAATCGGGGCCCCAAGAGACCCAGTACTTC. Residues: CSVVGGLVKSGPQETQYF.

Remarks on this clone: This sample also contains other DNA sequences that code for the same CDR3. J is TRBJ2-3 and V is TRBV9; tentatively, D is TRBD2 (5 bases). CDR1 is SGDLS and CDR2 is YYNGEE in the germline V gene. The CDR3 has 14 amino acids. Trimming removed 1 base at V and 4 bases at J, with 10 bases between. This CDR3 reads CASSVLWGADTQYF. CDR3 sequence (DNA): TGTGCCAGCAGCGTACTCTGGGGAGCAGATACGCAGTATTTT.

This clone was seen more than once but under ten times. The chain combines TRBV9 with TRBJ2-1, with TRBD2 identical over 7 bases. V shed 0 bases, J shed 3 bases, and the junction held 3 bases outside the gene matches. CDR1 SGDLS and CDR2 YYNGEE come from the germline V gene. The CDR3 runs 15 residues. The CDR3 coding sequence is TGTGCCAGCAGCGTAGGTGGGAGGGACTACAATGAGCAGTTCTTC. This translates into CASSVGGRDYNEQFF.

In its sample, this clone was seen many times. The V call is TRBV20-1, the J call TRBJ2-3; TRBD1 matches at 12 bases. CDR1 is DFQATT and CDR2 is SNEGSKA in the germline V gene (reference sequence). The CDR3 has 17 amino acids. V lost 5 bases, J lost 3 bases, and 12 bases stayed unmatched. The CDR3 loop reads CSAGAIAGQGATDTQYF. The DNA of the CDR3 is TGCAGTGCTGGTGCTATAGCGGGACAGGGGGCAACAGATACGCAGTATTTT.

V usage is TRBV19 and J usage is TRBJ1-3; tentatively, D is TRBD1 (5 bases). There are 14 residues in the CDR3. CDR1 is LNHDA, CDR2 SQIVND, per germline (reference sequence). The V and J ends lost 3 bases and 3 bases respectively, with 9 bases between them. The CDR3 region has the DNA TGTGCCAGTAGTATTGAGGACAATGGAAACACCATATATTTT. Encoded protein: CASSIEDNGNTIYF.

This rearrangement joins TRBV3-1 (or the pseudogene TRBV3-2) to TRBJ1-3, with 9 positions matching TRBD1. The CDR3 loop spans 17 amino acids. Losses at the gene ends were 3 bases for V and 3 bases for J; bases not matched to a gene: 9. Per germline, CDR1 LGHDT and CDR2 YNNKEL (reference sequence). DNA for the CDR3: TGTGCCAGCAGCCACGATCGGACAGGGGAAGTTGGAAACACCATATATTTT. It specifies CASSHDRTGEVGNTIYF.

The chain combines TRBV5-4 with TRBJ2-6; D may be TRBD2 (5 bases). The CDR3 loop spans 14 amino acids. The ends were cut back, 4 bases at V and 2 bases at J, with 7 bases in the middle. Germline lookup yields CDR1 SGHNT and CDR2 YYREEE (reference sequence). This chain's CDR3 is CASSATTGANVLTF. CDR3 sequence (DNA): TGTGCCAGCAGCGCGACTACTGGGGCCAACGTCCTGACTTTC.

The rearrangement joins TRBV5-1 to TRBJ1-2; 7 bases match TRBD1. Germline lookup yields CDR1 SGHRS and CDR2 YFSETQ. V dropped 4 bases and J dropped 6; count of bases not matched to a gene: 6. This CDR3 has 13 residues. CDR3 in DNA: TGCGCCAGCAGCCAACAGGGGAACGATGGCTACACCTTC. It is translated as CASSQQGNDGYTF.

This clone was detected a few times. The chain uses TRBV20-1 and TRBJ2-5; 14 bases agree with TRBD2. Germline V lookup: CDR1 DFQATT, CDR2 SNEGSKA (reference sequence). This CDR3 has 15 amino acids. Trimming at V came to 3 bases and at J to 5 bases, leaving 5 bases not matched to a gene. This CDR3 reads CSASLTSGRVETQYF. The CDR3 DNA reads TGCAGTGCTAGTCTGACTAGCGGGAGGGTGGAGACCCAGTACTTC.

The chain joins TRBV12-3 or TRBV12-4 to TRBJ1-6; weak D call: TRBD1 (6 bases). The CDR3 covers 12 residues. The ends were cut back, 3 bases at V and 10 bases at J, with 7 bases in the middle. This chain's CDR3 is CASSFGTSPLHF. CDR3 sequence (DNA): TGTGCCAGCAGTTTCGGGACATCACCCCTCCACTTT.

In this sample, this clone turned up many times. This chain uses TRBV24-1 with TRBJ1-2, with 9 bases lining up with TRBD1. This CDR3 is 14 amino acids long. The germline V gene encodes CDR1 KGHDR and CDR2 SFDVKD. V gave up 7 bases and J gave up 6 bases; unmatched junction bases: 8. The CDR3 spells CATRGTGSMDGYTF. CDR3 in DNA: TGTGCCACCAGGGGGACAGGGTCCATGGATGGCTACACCTTC.